Following are 5 T cell receptor beta chains from one sample sequenced in a study of glioma-infiltrating T cells after dendritic cell vaccination. The data were produced by immunoSEQ multiplex PCR, yet TCRdb's version contains in-frame clones alone and is incomplete. The sample shows approximately 67,000 clones, 65% to 90% of them seen only once. The input for sequencing was blood, taken before dendritic cell vaccination. These receptors were collected from a human donor with glioblastoma.

The rearrangement links TRBV13 to TRBJ1-2, with 7 bases identical to TRBD1. Germline V lookup: CDR1 PRHDT, CDR2 FYEKMQ (reference sequence). The trim removed 5 bases at V and 5 bases at J, leaving 8 bases unmatched. The CDR3 runs 14 residues. For the CDR3, the DNA is TGTGCCAGCAGCATCCGGGACAGATTGTATGGCTACACCTTC. Amino acids: CASSIRDRLYGYTF.

The chain recombines TRBV11-2 with TRBJ2-3; weak D call: TRBD1 (5 bases). CDR1 is SGHAT and CDR2 is FQNNGV in the germline V gene. This CDR3 region has 17 residues. V was shortened by 0 bases and J by 3 bases, with 16 bases between the two germline ends. CDR3 in DNA: TGTGCCAGCAGCTTAGAATCTAGTAGGGGAAGGACAGATACGCAGTATTTT. Translating it yields CASSLESSRGRTDTQYF.

The chain carries TRBV18 and TRBJ1-1; D uncertain. The V gene lost 3 bases and the J gene lost 1 base, with 6 bases spanning the gap. CDR1 is KGHSH and CDR2 is LQKENI in the germline V gene. The CDR3 is 13 amino acids. In DNA, the CDR3 is TGTGCCAGCTCACCGGCATCGAACACTGAAGCTTTCTTT. Translation: CASSPASNTEAFF.

This clone appeared a few times. The chain carries TRBV2 and TRBJ2-7; 7 bases line up with TRBD1. The CDR3 contains 12 residues. V dropped 5 bases and J dropped 4; count of bases not matched to a gene: 2. The germline V gene encodes CDR1 SNHLY and CDR2 FYNNEI. In DNA, the CDR3 is TGTGCCAGCAGTTTGACAGGGTACGAGCAGTACTTC. Translated: CASSLTGYEQYF.

This chain joins TRBV2 and TRBJ1-4; maybe TRBD1 (5 bases). CDR3 size: 15 residues. CDR1 and CDR2 (germline): SNHLY, FYNNEI. Trimming shortened V by 5 bases and J by 12 bases, and 22 bases separated the two germline ends. CDR3 protein: CASSTQGATSYQLFF. The CDR3 region has the DNA TGTGCCAGCAGTACCCAGGGTGCGACGTCGTACCAACTGTTTTTT. Full variable domain (missing parts from reference TRBV2 and TRBJ1-4): EPEVTQTPSHQVTQMGQEVILRCVPISNHLYFYWYRQILGQKVEFLVSFYNNEISEKSEIFDDQFSVERPDGSNFTLKIRSTKLEDSAMYFCASSTQGATSYQLFFGSGTQLSVL.